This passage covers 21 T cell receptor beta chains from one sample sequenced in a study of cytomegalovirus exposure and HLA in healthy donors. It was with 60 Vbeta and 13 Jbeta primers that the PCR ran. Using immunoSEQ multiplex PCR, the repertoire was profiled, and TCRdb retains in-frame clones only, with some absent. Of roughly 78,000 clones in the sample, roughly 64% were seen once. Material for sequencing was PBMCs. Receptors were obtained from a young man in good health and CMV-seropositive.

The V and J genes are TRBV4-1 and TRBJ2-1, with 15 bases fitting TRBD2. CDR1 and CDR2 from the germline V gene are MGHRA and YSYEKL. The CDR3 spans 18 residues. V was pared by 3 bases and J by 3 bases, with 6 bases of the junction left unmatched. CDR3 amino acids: CASSQGTSGGPYYNEQFF. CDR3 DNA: TGCGCCAGCAGCCAGGGGACTAGCGGGGGGCCCTACTACAATGAGCAGTTCTTC.

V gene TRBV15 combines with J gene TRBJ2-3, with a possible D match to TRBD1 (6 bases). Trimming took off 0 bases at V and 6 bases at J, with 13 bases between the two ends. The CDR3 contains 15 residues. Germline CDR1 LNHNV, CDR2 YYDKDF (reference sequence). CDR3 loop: CATSRDGGGPDTQYF. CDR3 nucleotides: TGTGCCACCAGCAGAGATGGGGGCGGGCCCGATACGCAGTATTTT. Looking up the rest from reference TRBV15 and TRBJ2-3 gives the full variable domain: DAMVIQNPRYQVTQFGKPVTLSCSQTLNHNVMYWYQQKSSQAPKLLFHYYDKDFNNEADTPDNFQSRRPNTSFCFLDIRSPGLGDTAMYLCATSRDGGGPDTQYFGPGTRLTVL.

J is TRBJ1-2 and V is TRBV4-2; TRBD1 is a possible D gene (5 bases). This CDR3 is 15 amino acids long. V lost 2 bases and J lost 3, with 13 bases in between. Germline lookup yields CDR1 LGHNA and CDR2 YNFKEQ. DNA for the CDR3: TGTGCCAGCAGCCAACAAATCGACAGTGACTATGGCTACACCTTC. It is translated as CASSQQIDSDYGYTF.

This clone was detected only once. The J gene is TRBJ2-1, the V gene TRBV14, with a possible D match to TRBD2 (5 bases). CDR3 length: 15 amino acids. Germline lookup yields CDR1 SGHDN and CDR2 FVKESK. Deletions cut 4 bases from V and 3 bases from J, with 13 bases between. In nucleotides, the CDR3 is TGTGCCAGCAGCCGGCTCGGGGAATACTACAATGAGCAGTTCTTC. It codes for CASSRLGEYYNEQFF.

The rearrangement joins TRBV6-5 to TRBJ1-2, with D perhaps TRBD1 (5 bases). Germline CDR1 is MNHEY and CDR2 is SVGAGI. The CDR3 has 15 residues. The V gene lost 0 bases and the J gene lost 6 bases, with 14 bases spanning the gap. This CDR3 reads CASSYSGRVLDGYTF. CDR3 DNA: TGTGCCAGCAGTTACTCGGGCAGGGTTTTAGATGGCTACACCTTC.

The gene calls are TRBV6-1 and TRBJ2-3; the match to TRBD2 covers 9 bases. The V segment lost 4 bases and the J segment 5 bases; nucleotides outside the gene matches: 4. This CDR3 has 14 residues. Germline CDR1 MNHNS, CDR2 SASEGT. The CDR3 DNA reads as TGTGCCAGCAGTGGCGGGGGGGACTTAGATACGCAGTATTTT. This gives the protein CASSGGGDLDTQYF.

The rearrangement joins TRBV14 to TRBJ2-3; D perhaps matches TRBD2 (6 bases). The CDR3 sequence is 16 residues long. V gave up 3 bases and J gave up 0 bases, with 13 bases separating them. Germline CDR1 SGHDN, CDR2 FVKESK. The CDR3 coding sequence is TGTGCCAGCAGCCAGCATAGCGGAGGGAGCACAGATACGCAGTATTTT. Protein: CASSQHSGGSTDTQYF.

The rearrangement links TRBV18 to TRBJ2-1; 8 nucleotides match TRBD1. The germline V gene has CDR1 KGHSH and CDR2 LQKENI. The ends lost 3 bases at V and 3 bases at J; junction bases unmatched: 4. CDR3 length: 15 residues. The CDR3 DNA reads TGTGCCAGCTCACCGGGGGACAGGTTCTACAATGAGCAGTTCTTC. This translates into CASSPGDRFYNEQFF.

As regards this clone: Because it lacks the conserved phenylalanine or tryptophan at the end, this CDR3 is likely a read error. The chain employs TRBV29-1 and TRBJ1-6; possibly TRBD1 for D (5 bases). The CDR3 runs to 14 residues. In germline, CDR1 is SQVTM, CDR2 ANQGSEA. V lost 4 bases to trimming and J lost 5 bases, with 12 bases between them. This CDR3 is CSVGAGHDNSPLHL. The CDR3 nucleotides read TGCAGCGTTGGAGCCGGACATGATAATTCACCCCTCCACCTT.

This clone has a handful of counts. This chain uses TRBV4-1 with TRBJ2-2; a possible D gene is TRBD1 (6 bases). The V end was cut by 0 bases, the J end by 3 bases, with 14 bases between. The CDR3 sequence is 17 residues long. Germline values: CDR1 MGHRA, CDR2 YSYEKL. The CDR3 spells CASSQELSGAYTGELFF. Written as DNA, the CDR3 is TGCGCCAGCAGCCAAGAATTATCAGGGGCGTACACCGGGGAGCTGTTTTTT.

CDR3 sequence: CAISESRGLSSYEQYF. CDR3 bases: TGTGCCATCAGTGAGTCGCGGGGCCTTAGCTCCTACGAGCAGTACTTC. The chain uses TRBV10-3 and TRBJ2-7; D is possibly TRBD2 (6 bases). The CDR3 spans 16 residues. The germline V gene encodes CDR1 ENHRY and CDR2 SYGVKD. The ends were cut back, 0 bases at V and 0 bases at J, with 12 bases in the middle.

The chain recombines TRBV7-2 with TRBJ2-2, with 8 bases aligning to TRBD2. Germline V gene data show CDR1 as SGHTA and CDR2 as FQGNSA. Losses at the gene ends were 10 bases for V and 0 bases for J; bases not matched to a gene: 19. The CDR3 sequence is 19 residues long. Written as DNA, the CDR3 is TGTGCCACCGGCGCTCGGGGTAGCGGGATTCAGACGAACACCGGGGAGCTGTTTTTT. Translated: CATGARGSGIQTNTGELFF.

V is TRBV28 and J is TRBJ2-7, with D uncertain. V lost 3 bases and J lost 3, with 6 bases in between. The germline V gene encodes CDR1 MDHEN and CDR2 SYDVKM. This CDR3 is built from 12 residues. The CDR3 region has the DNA TGTGCCAGCAGTTTTTCGGTCTACGAGCAGTACTTC. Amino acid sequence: CASSFSVYEQYF.

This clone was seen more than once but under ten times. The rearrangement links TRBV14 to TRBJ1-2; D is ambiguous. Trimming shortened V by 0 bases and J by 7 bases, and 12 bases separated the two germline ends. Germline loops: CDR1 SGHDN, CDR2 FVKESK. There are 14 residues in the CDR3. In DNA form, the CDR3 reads TGTGCCAGCAGCCAAGATACGGGTTTGAGTGGCTACACCTTC. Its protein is CASSQDTGLSGYTF.

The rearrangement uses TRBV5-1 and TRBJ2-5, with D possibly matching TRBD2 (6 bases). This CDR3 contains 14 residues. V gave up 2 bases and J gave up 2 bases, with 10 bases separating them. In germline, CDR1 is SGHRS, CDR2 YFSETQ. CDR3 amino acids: CASSLLGGQETQYF. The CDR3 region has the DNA TGCGCCAGCAGCTTATTGGGAGGTCAAGAGACCCAGTACTTC.

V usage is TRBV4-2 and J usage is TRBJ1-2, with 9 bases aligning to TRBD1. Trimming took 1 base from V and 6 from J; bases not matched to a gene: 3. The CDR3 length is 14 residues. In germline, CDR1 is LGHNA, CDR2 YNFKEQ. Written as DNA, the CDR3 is TGTGCCAGCAGCCAAGGAGACAGGGGGGATGGCTACACCTTC. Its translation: CASSQGDRGDGYTF.

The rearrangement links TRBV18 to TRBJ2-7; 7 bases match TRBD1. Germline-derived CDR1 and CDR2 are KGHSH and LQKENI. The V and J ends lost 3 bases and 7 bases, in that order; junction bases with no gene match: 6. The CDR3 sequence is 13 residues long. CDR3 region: CASSPRQGEEQYF. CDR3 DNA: TGTGCCAGCTCACCCAGACAGGGTGAGGAGCAGTACTTC.

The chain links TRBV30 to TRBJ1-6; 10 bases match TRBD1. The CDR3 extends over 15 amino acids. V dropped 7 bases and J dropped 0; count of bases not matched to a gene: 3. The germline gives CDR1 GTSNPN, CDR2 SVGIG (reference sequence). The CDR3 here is CASRTGGSYNSPLHF. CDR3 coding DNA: TGTGCCTCCCGGACAGGGGGCTCCTATAATTCACCCCTCCACTTT. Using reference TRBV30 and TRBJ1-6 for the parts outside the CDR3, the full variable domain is SQTIHQWPATLVQPVGSPLSLECTVEGTSNPNLYWYRQAAGRGLQLLFYSVGIGQISSEVPQNLSASRPQDRQFILSSKKLLLSDSGFYLCASRTGGSYNSPLHFGNGTRLTVT.

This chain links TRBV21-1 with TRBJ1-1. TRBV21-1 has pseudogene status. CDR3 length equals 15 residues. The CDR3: CASSPGAEGNTEAFF. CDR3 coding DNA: TGTGCCAGCAGCCCTGGGGCGGAGGGGAACACTGAAGCTTTCTTT.

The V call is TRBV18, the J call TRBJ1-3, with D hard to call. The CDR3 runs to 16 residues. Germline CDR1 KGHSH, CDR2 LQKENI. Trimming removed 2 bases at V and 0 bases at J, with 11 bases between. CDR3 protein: CASSPTRHHSGNTIYF. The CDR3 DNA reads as TGTGCCAGCTCACCAACTAGACATCACTCTGGAAACACCATATATTTT.

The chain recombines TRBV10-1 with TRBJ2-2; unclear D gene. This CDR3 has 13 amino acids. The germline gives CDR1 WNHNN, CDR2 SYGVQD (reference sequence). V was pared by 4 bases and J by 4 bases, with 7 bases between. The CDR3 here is CASSVLRTGELFF. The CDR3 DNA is TGCGCCAGCAGTGTACTTCGCACCGGGGAGCTGTTTTTT.